This TCR beta chain was captured by sequencing in a study of identical twins. General study findings and limits: Shared out-of-frame alpha sequences (those common to twins) showed excess low generation probability. Modelling underestimated the level of out-of-frame TCR alpha sharing observed in monozygotic twins. Invariant MAIT and iNKT cells may have partly biased zero-insertion analyses.

The CDR3 sequence is 16 residues long. Deletions cut 1 base from V and 7 bases from J, with 17 bases between. Per the germline V gene, CDR1 is SGHVS and CDR2 is FQNEAQ. As concerns this clonotype: Its antigen remains unidentified.

The cDNA had a unique molecular identifier and a template-switch universal primer site. Each CDR3 protein is one row after TCRdb ran MiXCR on the 5' RACE reads. There are a few hundred thousand distinct CDR3 sequences in the sample; more than 9% occur only once, and less than 12% lies in the top ten. The V and J genes are TRBV7-8 and TRBJ2-1; the D gene is possibly TRBD2 (7 bases). This clonotype was obtained from a man in his forties or fifties in good health. Sequencing input: memory T cells sorted from blood. The CDR3 is CASSLVRGARLNEQFF. DNA for the CDR3: TGTGCCAGCAGCTTAGTTCGGGGGGCGAGATTGAATGAGCAGTTCTTC. Variable domain in full (rest from reference TRBV7-8 and TRBJ2-1): GAGVSQSPRYKVAKRGQDVALRCDPISGHVSLFWYQQALGQGPEFLTYFQNEAQLDKSGLPSDRFFAERPEGSVSTLKIQRTQQEDSAVYLCASSLVRGARLNEQFFGPGTRLTVL.